These 6 T cell receptor beta chains were sequenced from one sample in a study of beta chain features in type 1 diabetes (dated by TCRdb to the late 2010s). The library was obtained by the immunoSEQ multiplex PCR assay. The entire amount of isolated RNA was reverse transcribed using the High Capacity cDNA Reverse Transcription Kit, so the sequenced TCRB transcripts were expressed ones. This immuneACCESS table, as held by TCRdb, lists in-frame sequences with V and J called but not all clones. Of the missing ones, under half trace to an unresolved V gene in checked studies; the others have no known cause. The sample table shows some 99,000 clones, and almost 40% are seen once. About 0.07% of the sample is in the top ten clones. The sample was stem cell memory CD4+ T cells from blood. The sample's cell subset or site label, decoded: stem cell-like memory CD4+ T cells. The source is a woman aged 18-29 years in good health.

J is TRBJ2-7 and V is TRBV19; TRBD1 matches at 7 bases. V was clipped by 0 bases and J by 2 bases; unmatched bases: 7. Germline values: CDR1 LNHDA, CDR2 SQIVND (reference sequence). CDR3 size: 16 residues. The CDR3 spells CASSIDSYGTAYEQYF. The CDR3 DNA sequence: TGTGCCAGTAGTATAGATTCGTACGGGACAGCCTACGAGCAGTACTTC.

The gene calls are TRBV29-1 and TRBJ2-7; D not certain. CDR3 length equals 11 residues. CDR1 SQVTM and CDR2 ANQGSEA come from the germline V gene. V was clipped by 7 bases and J by 2 bases, with 9 bases between them. The CDR3 here is CSDTPPYEQYF. The CDR3 DNA reads as TGCAGCGACACACCCCCCTACGAGCAGTACTTC.

A note on this clone: An end of the junction differs from the germline gene, which may be a read error. The chain is built from TRBV28 and TRBJ2-6; D possibly corresponds to TRBD1 (5 bases). The CDR3 extends over 17 amino acids. Germline CDR1 and CDR2: MDHEN and SYDVKM. The CDR3 reads CASSSIIQVSGANVQTF. In DNA form, the CDR3 reads TGTGCCAGCAGTTCCATAATACAGGTCTCTGGGGCCAACGTCCAGACTTTC. The entire variable domain, with the rest obtained from reference TRBV28 and TRBJ2-6, is as follows: DVKVTQSSRYLVKRTGEKVFLECVQDMDHENMFWYRQDPGLGLRLIYFSYDVKMKEKGDIPEGYSVSREKKERFSLILESASTNQTSMYLCASSSIIQVSGANVQTFGAGSRLTVL.

This clone was observed a few times. J is TRBJ2-7 and V is TRBV5-1; no firm D call. Germline loops: CDR1 SGHRS, CDR2 YFSETQ. V was pared by 2 bases and J by 6 bases, with 3 bases between. The CDR3 length is 10 residues. CDR3 in amino acids: CASSLAEQYF. The CDR3 DNA follows: TGCGCCAGCAGCTTAGCCGAGCAGTACTTC.

The genes are TRBV19 and TRBJ2-1, with a weak D call TRBD1 (6 bases). Trimming took 0 bases from V and 8 from J, leaving 23 bases between them. There are 18 residues in the CDR3. Germline assignment: CDR1 LNHDA and CDR2 SQIVND (reference sequence). The CDR3 sequence: CASSIDLFGQILGDEQFF. In nucleotides, the CDR3 is TGTGCCAGTAGTATAGATCTATTTGGACAGATACTTGGAGATGAGCAGTTCTTC. Filled out from reference TRBV19 and TRBJ2-1, the complete variable domain reads DGGITQSPKYLFRKEGQNVTLSCEQNLNHDAMYWYRQDPGQGLRLIYYSQIVNDFQKGDIAEGYSVSREKKESFPLTVTSAQKNPTAFYLCASSIDLFGQILGDEQFFGPGTRLTVL.

This sequence joins TRBV30 and TRBJ2-3, with TRBD2 matching over 9 bases. The V segment lost 3 bases and the J segment 0 bases; nucleotides outside the gene matches: 10. Germline loops: CDR1 GTSNPN, CDR2 SVGIG (reference sequence). This CDR3 has 17 amino acids. This chain's CDR3 is CAWRVPGLATSTDTQYF. CDR3 DNA: TGTGCCTGGAGAGTTCCCGGACTAGCGACAAGCACAGATACGCAGTATTTT.